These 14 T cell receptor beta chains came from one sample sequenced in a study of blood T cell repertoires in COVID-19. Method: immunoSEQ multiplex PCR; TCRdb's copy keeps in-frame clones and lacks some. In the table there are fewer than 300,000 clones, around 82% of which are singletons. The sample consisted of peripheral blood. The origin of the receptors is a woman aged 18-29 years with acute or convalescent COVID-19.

Here the CDR3 reads CASKSGWGEQYF. The DNA for the CDR3 is TGTGCCAGCAAATCAGGGTGGGGCGAGCAGTACTTC. The rearrangement joins TRBV28 to TRBJ2-7, with TRBD1 as a possible D gene (5 bases). This CDR3 contains 12 residues. V gave up 7 bases and J gave up 6 bases, with 13 bases separating them. The germline V gene encodes CDR1 MDHEN and CDR2 SYDVKM.

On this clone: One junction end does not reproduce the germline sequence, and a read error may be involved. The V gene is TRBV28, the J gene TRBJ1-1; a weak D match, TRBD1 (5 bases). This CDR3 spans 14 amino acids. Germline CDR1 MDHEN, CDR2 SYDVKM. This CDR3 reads CASSLTRVNTEAFF. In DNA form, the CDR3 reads TGTGCCAGCAGTTTAACCAGGGTGAATACTGAAGCTTTCTTT.

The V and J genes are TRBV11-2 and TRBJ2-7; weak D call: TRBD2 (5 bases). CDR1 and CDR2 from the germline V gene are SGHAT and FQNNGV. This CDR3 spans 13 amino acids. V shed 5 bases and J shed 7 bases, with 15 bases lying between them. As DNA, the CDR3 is TGTGCCAGCAGCCTCGCCTCGGACTGGGAGCAGTACTTC. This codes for CASSLASDWEQYF.

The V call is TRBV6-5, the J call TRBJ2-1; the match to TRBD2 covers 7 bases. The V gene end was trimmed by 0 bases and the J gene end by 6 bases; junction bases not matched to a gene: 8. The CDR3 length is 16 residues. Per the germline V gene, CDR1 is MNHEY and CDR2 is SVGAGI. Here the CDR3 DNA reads TGTGCCAGCAGTTACTCTGCGGGAGTAGTCGCCAATGAGCAGTTCTTC. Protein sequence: CASSYSAGVVANEQFF.

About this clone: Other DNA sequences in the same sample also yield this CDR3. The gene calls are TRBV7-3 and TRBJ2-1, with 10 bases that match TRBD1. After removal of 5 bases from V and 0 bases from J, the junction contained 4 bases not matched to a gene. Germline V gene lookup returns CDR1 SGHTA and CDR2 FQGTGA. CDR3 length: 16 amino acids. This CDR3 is CASSLRDRGSYNEQFF. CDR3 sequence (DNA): TGTGCCAGCAGCCTCCGGGACAGGGGCTCCTACAATGAGCAGTTCTTC.

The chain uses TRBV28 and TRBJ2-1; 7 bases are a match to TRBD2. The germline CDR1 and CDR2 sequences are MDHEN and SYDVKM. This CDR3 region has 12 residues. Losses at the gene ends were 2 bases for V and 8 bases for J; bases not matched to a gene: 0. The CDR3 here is CASSLAGDEQFF. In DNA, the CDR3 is TGTGCCAGCAGTTTAGCGGGAGATGAGCAGTTCTTC.

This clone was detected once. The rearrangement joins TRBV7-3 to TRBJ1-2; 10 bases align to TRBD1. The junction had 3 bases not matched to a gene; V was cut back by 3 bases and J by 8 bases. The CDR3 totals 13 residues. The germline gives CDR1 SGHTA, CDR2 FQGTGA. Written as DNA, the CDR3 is TGTGCCAGCAGCTTCGACAGGGGGCACGGCTACACCTTC. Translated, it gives CASSFDRGHGYTF.

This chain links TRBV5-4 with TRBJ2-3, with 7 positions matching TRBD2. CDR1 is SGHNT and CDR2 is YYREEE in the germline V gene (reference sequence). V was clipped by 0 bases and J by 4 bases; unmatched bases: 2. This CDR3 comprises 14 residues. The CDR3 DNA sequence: TGTGCCAGCAGCTTGGCGGCGGGAGCAGATACGCAGTATTTT. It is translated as CASSLAAGADTQYF.

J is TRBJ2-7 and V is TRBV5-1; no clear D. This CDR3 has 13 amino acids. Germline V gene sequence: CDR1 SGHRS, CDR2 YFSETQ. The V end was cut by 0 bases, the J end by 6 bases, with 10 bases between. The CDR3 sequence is CASSLVAESEQYF. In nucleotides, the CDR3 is TGCGCCAGCAGCTTGGTGGCTGAAAGCGAGCAGTACTTC.

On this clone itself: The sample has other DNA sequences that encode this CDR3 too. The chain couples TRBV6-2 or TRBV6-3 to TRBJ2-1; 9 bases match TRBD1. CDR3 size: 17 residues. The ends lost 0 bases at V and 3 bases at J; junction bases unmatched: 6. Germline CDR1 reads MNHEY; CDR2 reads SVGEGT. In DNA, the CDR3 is TGTGCCAGCAGTTACTCGATGCGGGACAGGGTCTACAATGAGCAGTTCTTC. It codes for CASSYSMRDRVYNEQFF.

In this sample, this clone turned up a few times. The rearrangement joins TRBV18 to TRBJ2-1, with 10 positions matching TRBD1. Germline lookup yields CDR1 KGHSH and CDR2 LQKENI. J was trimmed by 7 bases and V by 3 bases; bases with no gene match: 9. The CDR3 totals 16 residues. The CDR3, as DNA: TGTGCCAGCTCACCCCCGACAGGGGGCTACAGAAATGAGCAGTTCTTC. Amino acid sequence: CASSPPTGGYRNEQFF.

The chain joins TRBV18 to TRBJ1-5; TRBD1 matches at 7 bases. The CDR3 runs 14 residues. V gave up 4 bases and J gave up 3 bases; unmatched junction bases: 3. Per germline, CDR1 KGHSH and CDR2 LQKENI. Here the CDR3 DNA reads TGTGCCAGCTCACAGGGGGCCGACAATCAGCCCCAGCATTTT. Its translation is CASSQGADNQPQHF.

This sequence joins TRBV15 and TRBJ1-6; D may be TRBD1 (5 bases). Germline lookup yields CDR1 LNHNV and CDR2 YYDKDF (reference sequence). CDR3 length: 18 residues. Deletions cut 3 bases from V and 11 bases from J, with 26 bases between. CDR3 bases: TGTGCCACCAGCAGGAGTGGGGGTGCGGGATTCGAGGTAGCACCCCTCCACTTT. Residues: CATSRSGGAGFEVAPLHF.

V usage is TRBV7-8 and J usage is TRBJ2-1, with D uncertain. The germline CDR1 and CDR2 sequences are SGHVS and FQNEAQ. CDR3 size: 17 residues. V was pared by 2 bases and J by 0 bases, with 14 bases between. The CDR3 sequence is CASSLLPPGYSYNEQFF. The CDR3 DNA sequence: TGTGCCAGCAGCTTACTACCTCCGGGTTACTCCTACAATGAGCAGTTCTTC.